This TCR beta chain was obtained from a study of tumor-infiltrating lymphocytes in primary liver carcinoma. Whole-study context: Surgical resection treated primary liver carcinoma in the patients. Broader study findings: A significantly higher top-250-clone fraction was recorded for tumors than for blood (p = 0.039).

Between the trimmed V and J ends, which lost 5 bases and 10 bases, there was a span of 26 bases. The germline gives CDR1 MDHEN, CDR2 SYDVKM. This CDR3 is 16 amino acids long. Blood RNA came from unsorted whole blood; germline DNA was also extracted. HBV chronically infected the treatment-naive patients. A constant-region primer primed TCR beta cDNA synthesis from 500 to 550 ng of total RNA. For TCR beta, libraries were produced by three nested multiplex PCR rounds using slightly modified ARM-PCR. The study ran its first two PCR rounds for about 11 cycles each, using TRBV1-TRBV30 forward primers and a C-beta reverse primer. TCRdb analysed the multiplex PCR reads with MiXCR anew, one entry per CDR3 protein. Of about 180,000 distinct CDR3 sequences detected, about 60% appear once; the ten largest clones hold around 68%. As for this clonotype: Its antigen is still unknown. Just one base apart from a much larger clone, this may be a read error.

This chain joins TRBV28 and TRBJ1-2; TRBD1 is a possible D gene (6 bases). The origin of this receptor is a man aged 35-49 years with primary liver carcinoma and hepatitis B virus infection. Input material: peripheral blood. CDR3 region: CASSPSGTLGLRDYTF. CDR3 nucleotide sequence: TGTGCCAGCAGTCCGTCAGGGACATTAGGGTTAAGGGACTACACCTTC.